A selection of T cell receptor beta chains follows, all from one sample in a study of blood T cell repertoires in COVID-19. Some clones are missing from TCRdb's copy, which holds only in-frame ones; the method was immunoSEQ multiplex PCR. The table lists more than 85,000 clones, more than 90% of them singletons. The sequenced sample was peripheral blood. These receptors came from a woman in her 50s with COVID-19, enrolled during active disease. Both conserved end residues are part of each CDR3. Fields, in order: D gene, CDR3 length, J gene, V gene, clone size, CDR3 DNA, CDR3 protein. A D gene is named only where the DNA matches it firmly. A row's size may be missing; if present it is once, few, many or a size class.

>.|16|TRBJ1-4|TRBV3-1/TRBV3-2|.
TGTGCCAGCAGCCAAGTTCGGGCGGGGGTAGATGAAAAACTGTTTTTT
CASSQVRAGVDEKLFF
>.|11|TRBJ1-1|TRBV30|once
TGTGCCTGGAGGGAGGTCGGCCGAGCTTTCTTT
CAWREVGRAFF
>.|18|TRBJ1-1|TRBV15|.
TGTGCCACCAGCAGAGATAGGGCAGGGTACACGGGGGACACTGAAGCTTTCTTT
CATSRDRAGYTGDTEAFF
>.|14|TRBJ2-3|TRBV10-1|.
TGCGCCAGCAGTGAGACAGGGTTGGGAGATACGCAGTATTTT
CASSETGLGDTQYF
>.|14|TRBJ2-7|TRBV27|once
TGTGCCAGCAGTTTTGGGCAGGGTAACGGCGAGCAGTACTTC
CASSFGQGNGEQYF
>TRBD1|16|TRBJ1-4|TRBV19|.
TGTGCCAGTAGTGCGTTTCTCCAGGGGGCGCGTGAAAAACTGTTTTTT
CASSAFLQGAREKLFF
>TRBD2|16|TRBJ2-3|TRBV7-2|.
TGTGCCAGCAGCTTAGATTCTAGCGGATTCGCAGATACGCAGTATTTT
CASSLDSSGFADTQYF
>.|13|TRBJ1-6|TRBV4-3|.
TGCGCCAGCAGCCAAGATTCGGGGTTTTGCTCCCACTTT
CASSQDSGFCSHF
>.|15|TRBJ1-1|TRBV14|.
TGTGCCAGCAGCCAACTAAGACAGTCGAACACTGAAGCTTTCTTT
CASSQLRQSNTEAFF
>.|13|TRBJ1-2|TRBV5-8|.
TGTGCCAGCAGCTTGGTTACAGGGTATGGCTACACCTTC
CASSLVTGYGYTF